A single TCR beta chain is shown here with its context. Its antigen is as yet unknown. This sample was taken from a study of cytotoxic CD8 clonotypes in ibrutinib-treated CLL. The wider study: After a median of about 70 months, roughly 15 patients stayed remitted and around twelve progressed; responses had been partial in around 25 and complete in 2. Whole-study findings and limits: Sample timing was unmatched between remission and later-progressing patients; lymph nodes unstudied. Clonality climbed at ibrutinib response, then dropped toward baseline at progression.

V lost 4 bases to trimming and J lost 13 bases, with 13 bases between them. Per the germline V gene, CDR1 is MNHNY and CDR2 is SVGAGI (reference sequence). The CDR3 sequence is 11 residues long. Depth targeted 1 in 200,000 to 1 in 1 million T cells, averaging 10x coverage per clonotype. TCRdb's copy holds only in-frame clones and misses some; the assay was immunoSEQ multiplex PCR. The data contain some 50,000 clones, around 60% of them singletons. The sequencing here drew on PBMCs, taken after 24 months of ibrutinib treatment. This chain joins TRBV6-6 and TRBJ1-2; no clear D. This clonotype originated in a human donor with chronic lymphocytic leukemia. This CDR3 is CASSLSYRGTF. In nucleotides, the CDR3 is TGTGCCAGCAGTTTATCCTATCGGGGCACCTTC.